Sequencing of this TCR beta chain was carried out in a study of T cells after posttransplantation cyclophosphamide. Study results and limitations: Tissue-infiltrating T cells from skin or gut overlapped little with blood T cells.

Methotrexate plus calcineurin inhibitor accompanied controls' myeloablative marrow transplants; sampling was 1 year later. This clone was observed a few times. What it recognizes is unknown. Here immunoSEQ multiplex PCR was the method, and the copy in TCRdb shows in-frame clones only, minus some. Of some 19,000 clones listed, around 91% were seen once; the top ten hold 1.9%. The CDR3 contains 17 residues. Germline V gene lookup returns CDR1 SGDLS and CDR2 YYNGEE. Losses at the gene ends were 0 bases for V and 8 bases for J; bases not matched to a gene: 15. The TCR comes from a female patient between 30 and 40 years old who received an allogeneic stem cell transplant from an unrelated donor, was CMV-positive, and had acute and chronic GVHD. The graft donor may be the source of some T cells. This rearrangement joins TRBV9 to TRBJ1-2, with TRBD1 identical over 8 bases. The sample here was PBMCs, taken roughly 350 days after allogeneic stem cell transplant with calcineurin inhibitor and methotrexate. DNA of the CDR3: TGTGCCAGCAGCGTAGGGTCGGGACAGGCCACCGGAGGAGGCTACACCTTC. This encodes CASSVGSGQATGGGYTF. The whole variable domain, filled in from reference TRBV9 and TRBJ1-2, reads DSGVTQTPKHLITATGQRVTLRCSPRSGDLSVYWYQQSLDQGLQFLIQYYNGEERAKGNILERFSAQQFPDLHSELNLSSLELGDSALYFCASSVGSGQATGGGYTFGSGTRLTVV.